This T cell receptor (beta chain) was retrieved from a study of cytomegalovirus exposure and HLA in healthy donors. On the study more broadly: According to later analysis, the same platform produced the 130 or so validation and over 600 first-cohort repertoires.

Turning to this clone: Its antigen remains unidentified.

V trimming: 2 bases; J trimming: 4 bases; junction bases outside the gene matches: 2. CDR1 is SGHNT, CDR2 YENEEA, per germline. The CDR3 sequence is 14 residues long. TCRdb's table, derived via immunoSEQ multiplex PCR, lists solely in-frame clones and lacks some. The table has about 180,000 clones, 85% seen once. Study-wide points: Rarity held for most TCR sequences, but there were some public TCRs that occurred in many donors.

Specimen: PBMCs. The receptor's source is a man in his late teens or twenties in good health and CMV-seropositive. The rearrangement uses TRBV11-3 and TRBJ1-3, with 7 bases identical to TRBD1. CDR3 protein: CASSLPGQGNTIYF. CDR3 bases: TGTGCCAGCAGCTTACCGGGACAGGGAAACACCATATATTTT.